These T cell receptor beta chains were read from a single sample in a study of cytomegalovirus exposure and HLA in healthy donors. Sequencing was performed with immunoSEQ multiplex PCR; in TCRdb, only in-frame clones are kept and a portion is missing. Among some 130,000 clones listed, roughly 78% were seen once. Sequencing was performed on PBMCs. Every receptor here comes from a man younger than 40 in good health. The CDR3 runs from the conserved cysteine through the conserved F or W. The order of the fields is V gene, J gene, CDR3 protein.

TRBV18	TRBJ1-5	CASSPPTGTGDQPQHF
TRBV19	TRBJ2-2	CASWGVSGATGELFF
TRBV11-3	TRBJ2-2	CASSSGTLYTGELFF
TRBV28	TRBJ2-4	CASSSTGGENIQYF
TRBV9	TRBJ2-1	CASSVGLVYEQFF
TRBV15	TRBJ2-1	CATSRDRGLSSYNEQFF
TRBV19	TRBJ2-7	CASSGIGQGKDEQYF
TRBV7-2	TRBJ2-7	CASSFVPGGQGADYEQYF
TRBV7-9	TRBJ1-1	CSSRQGPTEAFF
TRBV27	TRBJ1-2	CASSSKENYGYTF
TRBV21-1	TRBJ2-7	CASSKETSGRVDEQYF
TRBV5-1	TRBJ1-1	CASSLQGDTEAFF
TRBV21-1	TRBJ2-2	CASSPRDRKNTGELFF
TRBV25-1	TRBJ2-7	CASSEYKTSGEQYF
TRBV4-1	TRBJ2-7	CASSQPLRSYEQYF
TRBV28	TRBJ2-7	CASSLSAAGNYEQYF
TRBV2	TRBJ1-2	CAGSAGGAGYTF
TRBV5-4	TRBJ2-7	CASSPGLAGPRSYEQYF
TRBV5-1	TRBJ1-1	CASSPEGSTEAFF
TRBV5-4	TRBJ1-2	CASSLVADYGYTF
TRBV9	TRBJ1-2	CASSASSGTAPYTF
TRBV7-8	TRBJ1-3	CASSLGQGGRSGNTIYF
TRBV14	-	CASSPQGVSYEQYF
TRBV19	TRBJ1-5	CASTYDSGARSSQHF
TRBV7-9	TRBJ2-7	CSSSSGGGRYF
TRBV18	-	CASSPAYEQYF
TRBV9	TRBJ2-7	CASSVGGALSSYEQYF
TRBV7-9	TRBJ2-7	CSSRPGREVYEQYF
TRBV6-1	TRBJ1-2	CASSERGSYYGYTF
TRBV7-2	TRBJ2-7	CASRPSSSGHSYEQYF
TRBV9	TRBJ2-3	CASSRRTSGATDTQYF
TRBV4-1	TRBJ2-7	CASSLKGGGGSEQYF
TRBV5-6	TRBJ2-7	CASSYGQGIGYEQYF
TRBV6-4	TRBJ2-1	CATELAGTGANEQFF
TRBV6-6	TRBJ1-1	CATSSTSRNTEAFF
TRBV27	TRBJ1-6	CASSSGGTGSPLHF
TRBV5-1	TRBJ2-3	CASSRDEGGADTQYF
TRBV5-1	TRBJ2-7	CASSQEGGPYEQYF
TRBV6-1	TRBJ1-6	CASSEVAGNSPLHF
TRBV27	TRBJ2-7	CATSDLAGVVYEQYF
TRBV5-1	TRBJ2-2	CASSFPGGLAGGDTGELFF
TRBV6-6	TRBJ2-3	CASQRLAGEPDTQYF
TRBV11-3	TRBJ2-7	CASSLREEQYF
TRBV5-6	TRBJ2-1	CASSPTGLVVEQFF
TRBV2	TRBJ2-7	CASLRTGGRYEQYF
TRBV9	TRBJ2-3	CASSVAATSGSLDTQYF
TRBV5-1	TRBJ1-4	CASRKGAGDEKLFF
TRBV7-6	TRBJ2-3	CASRDRDFTDTQYF
TRBV2	TRBJ2-5	CASRRRVETQYF
TRBV25-1	TRBJ1-4	CASSELGTGGEKLFF
TRBV6-5	TRBJ1-5	CASSLSYSNQPQHF
TRBV5-4	TRBJ1-1	CASSSEGVMNTEAFF
TRBV27	TRBJ1-1	CASSPRGALTNTEAFF
TRBV19	TRBJ2-1	CASSVELAGVRNEQFF
TRBV6-1	TRBJ1-5	CASSEVGAPVWPQHF